Listed below are T cell receptor beta chains from one sample, sequenced in a study of T-cell memory formation after mild COVID-19. Using its own MiXCR run on the 5' RACE reads, TCRdb lists one record per CDR3 protein. The sample contains around 440,000 distinct CDR3 sequences, roughly 18% of which appear only once. Sequenced: PBMCs or a T cell subset sorted from them (not recorded which). The receptor set was obtained from an adult woman who had mild COVID-19 (a few samples of this study predate the infection). Cell type and time point are not known. The CDR3 runs from the conserved cysteine through the conserved F or W. Size is stated for part of the rows, as once, few or many counts, or as a class when the clone is expanded.

cdr3_aa | clone_size | j_call | v_call
CASSQTQGSDTGELFF | few | TRBJ2-2 | TRBV4-1
CASAFQSSYNEQFF | few | TRBJ2-1 | TRBV5-1
CASSSQGADQPQHF | many | TRBJ1-5 | TRBV7-9
CASSSSRLAVAYEQYF | NA | TRBJ2-7 | TRBV6-2/TRBV6-3
CASRGQGALETQYF | NA | TRBJ2-5 | TRBV7-8
CASSSGPGDTEAFF | NA | TRBJ1-1 | TRBV5-1
CASSQTSGGGNEQFF | NA | TRBJ2-1 | TRBV18
CASSPGRGLEQYF | NA | TRBJ2-7 | TRBV18
CASSLNQGETQYF | few | TRBJ2-5 | TRBV12-3/TRBV12-4
CASSLGPGTAPTDTQYF | few | TRBJ2-3 | TRBV12-3/TRBV12-4
CASRPTGASNQPQHF | few | TRBJ1-5 | TRBV6-2/TRBV6-3
CASSKAGFPYEQYF | few | TRBJ2-7 | TRBV27
CASSQDEGSKDYTGELFF | NA | TRBJ2-2 | TRBV4-3
CSARALTDNEKLFF | few | TRBJ1-4 | TRBV20-1
CASSLAWVTHERNEKLFF | NA | TRBJ1-4 | TRBV7-9
CASSFGGGALFGEQFF | few | TRBJ2-1 | TRBV28
CASSAARVEGYTF | few | TRBJ1-2 | TRBV7-9
CASTPGTGGYSGRTDTQYF | once | TRBJ2-3 | TRBV2
CASSLSLGLSYEQYF | NA | TRBJ2-7 | TRBV7-9
CASSSGPPGTGGTGELFF | few | TRBJ2-2 | TRBV6-2/TRBV6-3
CSARVETSGDRSYEQYF | few | TRBJ2-7 | TRBV20-1
CASSLDTGWSYNEQFF | few | TRBJ2-1 | TRBV7-9